This TCR beta chain derives from a study of shared clonotypes between healthy human individuals. Sequenced by immunoSEQ multiplex PCR; TCRdb stores in-frame clones only, minus some. The sample consists of about 820,000 clones, 80% to 95% of them appearing once. Germline V lookup: CDR1 SQVTM, CDR2 ANQGSEA. Between the trimmed V and J ends, which lost 8 bases and 7 bases, there was a span of 15 bases. CDR3 length equals 11 residues. CD45RO negativity and positive selection for CCR7 defined naive CD8 cells, a population that excluded terminally differentiated effector memory CD45RA+ cells. On this clone: Its antigen is not identified.

Study-wide results and caveats: Naive CD4 clonotype sharing across several donors was approximately 5%. Genetic and exposure-history diversity was limited by the few donors. Expectations were that clonotype sharing among donors would be affected by sequencing depth.

The sequencing sample was made of naive CD8+ T cells sorted from blood. The source is a man in his thirties or forties in good health. This chain connects TRBV29-1 to TRBJ2-7, with TRBD1 as a possible D gene (5 bases). CDR3: CSFSRAREQYF. The CDR3 DNA follows: TGCAGCTTTTCCAGGGCGCGGGAGCAGTACTTC.